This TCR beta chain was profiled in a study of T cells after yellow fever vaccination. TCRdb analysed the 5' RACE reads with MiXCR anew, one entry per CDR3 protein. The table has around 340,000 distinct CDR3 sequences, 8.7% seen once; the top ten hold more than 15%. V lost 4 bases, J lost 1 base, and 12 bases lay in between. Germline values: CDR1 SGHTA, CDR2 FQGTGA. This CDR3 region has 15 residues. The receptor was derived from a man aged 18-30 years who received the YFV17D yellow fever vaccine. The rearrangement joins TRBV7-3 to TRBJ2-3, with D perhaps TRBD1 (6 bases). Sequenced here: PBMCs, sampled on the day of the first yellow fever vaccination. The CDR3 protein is CASSYTGTGTDTQYF. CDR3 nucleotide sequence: TGTGCCAGCAGCTACACAGGGACGGGCACAGATACGCAGTATTTT.